This T cell receptor beta chain was found in a study of ipilimumab plus nivolumab after autologous stem cell transplantation. Study in general: Median doses per patient: 4 or 5 ipilimumab, under 10 nivolumab.

In the case of this clone: Its antigen is not known.

CDR3 length equals 16 residues. The V end was cut by 1 base, the J end by 0 bases, with 12 bases between. The germline gives CDR1 LNHDA, CDR2 SQIVND (reference sequence). The data were produced by immunoSEQ multiplex PCR, yet TCRdb's version contains in-frame clones alone and is incomplete. The repertoire has just over 40,000 clones, 80% to 95% of them found once; the top ten carry 0.75% to 1%. General study points: The authors say TCR, Treg and microbiome findings warrant further study.

Starting 14 to 28 days after autologous transplant, ipilimumab 1 mg/kg was given. V is TRBV19 and J is TRBJ1-2, with unresolved D. The material sequenced was PBMCs, taken in a trial of ipilimumab plus nivolumab as post-transplant consolidation. This sequence originates from a male donor with multiple myeloma. The CDR3 loop reads CASSIVGTAANYGYTF. The DNA of the CDR3 is TGTGCCAGTAGTATAGTCGGTACAGCAGCTAACTATGGCTACACCTTC.